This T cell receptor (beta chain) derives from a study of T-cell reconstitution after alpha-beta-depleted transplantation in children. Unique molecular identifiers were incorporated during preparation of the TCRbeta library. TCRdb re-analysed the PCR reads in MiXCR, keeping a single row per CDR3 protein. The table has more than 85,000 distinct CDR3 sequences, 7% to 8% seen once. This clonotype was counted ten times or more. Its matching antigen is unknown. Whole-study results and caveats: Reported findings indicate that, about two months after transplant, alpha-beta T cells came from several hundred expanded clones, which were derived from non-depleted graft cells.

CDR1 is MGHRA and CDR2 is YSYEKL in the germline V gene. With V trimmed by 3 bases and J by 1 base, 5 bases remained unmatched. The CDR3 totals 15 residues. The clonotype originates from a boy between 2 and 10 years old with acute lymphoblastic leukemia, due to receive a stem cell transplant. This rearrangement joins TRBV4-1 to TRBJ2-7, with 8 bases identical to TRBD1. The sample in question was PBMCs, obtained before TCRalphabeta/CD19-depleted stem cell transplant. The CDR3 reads CASSQRTGISYEQYF. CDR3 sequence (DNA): TGCGCCAGCAGCCAGAGGACAGGGATTTCCTACGAGCAGTACTTC.